Each of the 7 T cell receptor beta chains below was sequenced from the same sample in a study of blood T cell repertoires in COVID-19. Here immunoSEQ multiplex PCR was the method, and the copy in TCRdb shows in-frame clones only, minus some. The sample carries about 55,000 clones, about nine tenths recorded once. The sample was peripheral blood. The receptors stem from a man between 40 and 49 years old with acute or convalescent COVID-19.

The chain joins TRBV24-1 to TRBJ2-1; 7 nucleotides agree with TRBD2. Germline lookup yields CDR1 KGHDR and CDR2 SFDVKD. CDR3 length: 15 amino acids. The junction had 7 bases not matched to a gene; V was cut back by 1 base and J by 8 bases. Here the CDR3 DNA reads TGTGCCACCAGTGATTTTCGCGGGAGCGGTGATGAGCAGTTCTTC. This sequence encodes CATSDFRGSGDEQFF.

The chain is built from TRBV6-5 and TRBJ1-1, with D maybe TRBD1 (5 bases). The CDR3 length is 11 residues. V was clipped by 6 bases and J by 8 bases, with 10 bases between them. Germline CDR1 and CDR2: MNHEY and SVGAGI. CDR3 DNA sequence: TGTGCCAGCAGCTGGCGGGGGGAAGCTTTCTTT. Amino acid sequence: CASSWRGEAFF.

This clone was observed a handful of times. The chain joins TRBV28 to TRBJ2-3; D is uncertain. Trimming stripped 3 bases from V and 2 bases from J, with 3 bases between. Germline V CDR1 and CDR2: MDHEN, SYDVKM. The CDR3 is made up of 12 amino acids. This chain's CDR3 is CASSFFTDTQYF. In DNA, the CDR3 is TGTGCCAGCAGTTTCTTCACAGATACGCAGTATTTT.

This clone was observed once. The chain recombines TRBV4-1 with TRBJ2-1, with D perhaps TRBD1 (6 bases). Germline CDR1 and CDR2: MGHRA and YSYEKL. CDR3 length: 16 amino acids. Trimming left V 4 bases short and J 5 bases short, with 18 bases between. CDR3 sequence reads: CASSLGSVRGNNEQFF. CDR3 sequence (DNA): TGCGCCAGCAGCCTCGGCAGTGTGAGGGGGAACAATGAGCAGTTCTTC.

The J gene is TRBJ2-3, the V gene TRBV5-1; the match to TRBD2 covers 9 bases. V was pared by 7 bases and J by 3 bases, with 6 bases of the junction left unmatched. There are 14 residues in the CDR3. Germline V lookup: CDR1 SGHRS, CDR2 YFSETQ. This CDR3 reads CASGGTSSTDTQYF. The CDR3 DNA reads as TGCGCCAGCGGCGGGACTAGCAGTACAGATACGCAGTATTTT.

The chain is built from TRBV19 and TRBJ1-5, with D tentatively TRBD1 (6 bases). This CDR3 is 14 amino acids long. Germline CDR1 is LNHDA and CDR2 is SQIVND (reference sequence). V dropped 7 bases and J dropped 2 bases, with 12 bases sitting between them. In nucleotides, the CDR3 is TGTGCCAGTACGAACAGGGTTCGCAATCAGCCCCAGCATTTT. This codes for CASTNRVRNQPQHF.

The J gene is TRBJ1-5, the V gene TRBV19; D is unresolved. The germline CDR1 and CDR2 sequences are LNHDA and SQIVND (reference sequence). The V end was cut by 6 bases, the J end by 7 bases, with 16 bases between. This CDR3 has 14 residues. For the CDR3, the DNA is TGTGCCAGTAGAAGGACTCACGACTCGCAGCCCCAGCATTTT. Its protein product is CASRRTHDSQPQHF.